Included here is one T cell receptor beta chain sequence, with context. The record originates from a study of blood T cell repertoires in COVID-19. In the study overall: From the United States, Italy and Spain came samples of acute and convalescent COVID-19. T cells, B-cell-depleted T cells, or PBMCs provided the cDNA or gDNA that served as material.

The CDR3 covers 14 residues. Trimming removed 3 bases from V and 6 bases from J, with 12 bases in between. Germline loops: CDR1 MNHNS, CDR2 SASEGT. Seattle participants joined during active infection and were tracked over time. In the source study's methods: Nucleated cell counts were estimated from reference gene primer amplification. Produced via immunoSEQ multiplex PCR; TCRdb's table is partial and in-frame only. V, J and clone size reflect that table, while D and trimming were determined from the DNA. The sample lists about 130,000 clones; around 79% were seen once. The sequence came from a woman in her 70s with COVID-19, enrolled during active disease. The sequencing input was peripheral blood. J is TRBJ1-5 and V is TRBV6-1; tentative D call: TRBD1 (5 bases). The CDR3 reads CASSDRGGPQPQHF. CDR3 sequence (DNA): TGTGCCAGCAGTGATAGGGGCGGACCTCAGCCCCAGCATTTT.